This record concerns one TCR beta chain sequence. The antigen remains unidentified. This sample stems from a study of OX40 agonist ivuxolimab in advanced cancers. The data were produced by immunoSEQ multiplex PCR, yet TCRdb's version contains in-frame clones alone and is incomplete. The sample carries approximately 17,000 clones, 90% recorded once. Study findings and constraints: Not determined was the antigen specificity of the expanded peripheral T cells. Averaged across samples, CD8+ T cells carried more expanded clones than CD4+ did.

The sample consisted of CD4+ or CD8+ T cells sorted from blood, taken in a trial of the OX40 agonist ivuxolimab. This sequence originates from an adult with an advanced solid tumor such as melanoma, head and neck, liver or kidney cancer.

The DNA for the CDR3 is TGTGCCAGTAGTATTGGGGGGCCCAATGAGCAGTTCTTC. Translating it yields CASSIGGPNEQFF. The J gene is TRBJ2-1, the V gene TRBV19, with D perhaps given as TRBD1 or TRBD2 (6 bases each). Trimming shortened V by 3 bases and J by 6 bases, and 9 bases separated the two germline ends. The length of the CDR3 is 13 residues. Germline CDR1 is LNHDA and CDR2 is SQIVND (reference sequence).